The T cell receptor beta chain under discussion was sequenced for a study of cytomegalovirus exposure and HLA in healthy donors. General study points: Earlier analysis found most TCR beta V segments productive about 87% or about 30% of the time.

Germline values: CDR1 SGHTA, CDR2 FQGNSA. This CDR3 comprises 14 residues. With V trimmed by 6 bases and J by 1 base, 3 bases remained unmatched. Researchers ran the PCR with 60 Vbeta and 13 Jbeta primers. Per the study methods: Around 9.9 million shared chains were among the approximately 87 million unique TCR beta chains that a later analysis counted. TCRdb's copy holds only in-frame clones and misses some; the assay was immunoSEQ multiplex PCR. D and trimming come from the DNA, and the V and J calls and clone size come from that table. Its table records about 130,000 clones. Regarding this clone: What it binds is not known.

This TCR was recovered from a man younger than 35 in good health and CMV-seronegative. Sequencing was performed on PBMCs. The rearrangement joins TRBV7-2 to TRBJ1-5; 7 nucleotides agree with TRBD1. CDR3 nucleotide sequence: TGTGCCAGCAGACAGACAGGGAGCAATCAGCCCCAGCATTTT. Its translation: CASRQTGSNQPQHF.